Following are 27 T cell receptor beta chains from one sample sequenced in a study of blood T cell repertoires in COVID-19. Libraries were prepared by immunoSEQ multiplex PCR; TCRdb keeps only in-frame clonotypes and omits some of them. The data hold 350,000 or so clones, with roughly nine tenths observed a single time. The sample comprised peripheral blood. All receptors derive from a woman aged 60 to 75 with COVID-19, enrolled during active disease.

Here the CDR3 DNA reads TGTGCCAGCAGTTTAGCCAGTAACACCGGGGAGCTGTTTTTT. Residues: CASSLASNTGELFF. This rearrangement joins TRBV27 to TRBJ2-2; unclear D gene. This CDR3 has 14 amino acids. V lost 2 bases and J 2 bases, leaving 6 bases between the germline ends. Germline-derived CDR1 and CDR2 are MNHEY and SMNVEV (reference sequence).

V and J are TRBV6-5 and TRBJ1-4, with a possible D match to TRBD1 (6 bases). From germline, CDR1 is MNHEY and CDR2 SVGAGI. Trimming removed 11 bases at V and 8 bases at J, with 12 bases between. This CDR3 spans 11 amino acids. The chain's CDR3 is CAAQGWEKLFF. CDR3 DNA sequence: TGTGCCGCACAGGGTTGGGAAAAACTGTTTTTT.

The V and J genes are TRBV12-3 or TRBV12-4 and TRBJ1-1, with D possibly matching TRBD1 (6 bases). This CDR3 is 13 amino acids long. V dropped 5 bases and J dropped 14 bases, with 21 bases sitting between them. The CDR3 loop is CASSNPGRGWAFF. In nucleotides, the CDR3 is TGTGCCAGCAGTAACCCCGGGAGGGGGTGGGCATTCTTT.

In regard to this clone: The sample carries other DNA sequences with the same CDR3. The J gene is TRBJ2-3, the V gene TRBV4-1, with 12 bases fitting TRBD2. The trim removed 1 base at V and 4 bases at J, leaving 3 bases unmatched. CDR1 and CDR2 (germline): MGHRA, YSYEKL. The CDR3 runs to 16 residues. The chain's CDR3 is CASSQASGGAADTQYF. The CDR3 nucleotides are TGCGCCAGCAGCCAAGCTAGCGGGGGGGCCGCAGATACGCAGTATTTT.

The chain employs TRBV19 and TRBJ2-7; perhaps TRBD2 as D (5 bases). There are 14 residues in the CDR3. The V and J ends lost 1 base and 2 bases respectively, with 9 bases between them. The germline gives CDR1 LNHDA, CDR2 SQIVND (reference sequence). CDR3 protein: CASSIAAGPYEQYF. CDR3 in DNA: TGTGCCAGTAGTATAGCCGCGGGTCCCTACGAGCAGTACTTC.

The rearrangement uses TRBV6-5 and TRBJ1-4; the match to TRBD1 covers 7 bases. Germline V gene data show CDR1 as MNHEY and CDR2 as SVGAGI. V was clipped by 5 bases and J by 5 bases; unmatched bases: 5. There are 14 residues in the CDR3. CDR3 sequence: CASSKTGKNEKLFF. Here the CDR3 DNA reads TGTGCCAGCAGTAAGACAGGGAAGAATGAAAAACTGTTTTTT.

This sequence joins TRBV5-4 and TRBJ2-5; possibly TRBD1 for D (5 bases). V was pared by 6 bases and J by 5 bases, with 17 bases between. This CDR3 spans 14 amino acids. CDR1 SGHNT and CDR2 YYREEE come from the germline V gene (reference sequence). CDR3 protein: CASKGPASWETQYF. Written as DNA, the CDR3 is TGTGCCAGCAAGGGGCCTGCCAGTTGGGAGACCCAGTACTTC.

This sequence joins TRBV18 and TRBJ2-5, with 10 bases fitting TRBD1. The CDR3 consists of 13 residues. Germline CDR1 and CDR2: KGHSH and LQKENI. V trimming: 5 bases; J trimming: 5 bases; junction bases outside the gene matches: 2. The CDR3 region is CASSWGQGETQYF. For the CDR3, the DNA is TGTGCCAGCTCATGGGGACAGGGGGAGACCCAGTACTTC.

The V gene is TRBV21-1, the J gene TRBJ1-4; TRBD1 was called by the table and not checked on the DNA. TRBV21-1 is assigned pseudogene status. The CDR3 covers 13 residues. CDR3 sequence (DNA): TGTGCCCGGGGGACAGGGAGTAATGAAAAACTGTTTTTT. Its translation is CARGTGSNEKLFF.

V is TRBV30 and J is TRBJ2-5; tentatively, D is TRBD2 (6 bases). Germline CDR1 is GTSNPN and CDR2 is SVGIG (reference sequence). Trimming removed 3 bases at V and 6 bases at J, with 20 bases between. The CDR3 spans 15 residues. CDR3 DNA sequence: TGTGCCTGGAGCTACTTCACCCCCCGGGAGAAGACCCAGTACTTC. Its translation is CAWSYFTPREKTQYF.

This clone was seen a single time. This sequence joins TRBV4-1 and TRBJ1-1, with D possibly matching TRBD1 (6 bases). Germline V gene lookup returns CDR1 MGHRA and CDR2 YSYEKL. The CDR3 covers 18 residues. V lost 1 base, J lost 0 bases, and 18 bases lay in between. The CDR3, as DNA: TGCGCCAGCAGCCAAGGGAGAACAGGGCAGGGTATGAACACTGAAGCTTTCTTT. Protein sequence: CASSQGRTGQGMNTEAFF.

CDR3 nucleotides: TGTGCCAGCAGCTTGGCAGGGACAGGGGGCTATGGCTACACCTTC. It translates to CASSLAGTGGYGYTF. The chain carries TRBV5-5 and TRBJ1-2, with 11 bases aligning to TRBD1. Germline V gives CDR1 SGHKS, CDR2 YYEKEE (reference sequence). The ends lost 0 bases at V and 4 bases at J; junction bases unmatched: 2. The CDR3 loop spans 15 amino acids.

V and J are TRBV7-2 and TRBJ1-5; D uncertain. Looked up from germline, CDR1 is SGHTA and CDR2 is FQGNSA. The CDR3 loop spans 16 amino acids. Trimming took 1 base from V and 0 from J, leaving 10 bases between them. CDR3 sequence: CASSLEAGYSNQPQHF. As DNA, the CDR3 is TGTGCCAGCAGCTTAGAGGCGGGTTATAGCAATCAGCCCCAGCATTTT. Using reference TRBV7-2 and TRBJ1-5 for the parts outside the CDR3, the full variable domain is GAGVSQSPSNKVTEKGKDVELRCDPISGHTALYWYRQSLGQGLEFLIYFQGNSAPDKSGLPSDRFSAERTGGSVSTLTIQRTQQEDSAVYLCASSLEAGYSNQPQHFGDGTRLSIL.

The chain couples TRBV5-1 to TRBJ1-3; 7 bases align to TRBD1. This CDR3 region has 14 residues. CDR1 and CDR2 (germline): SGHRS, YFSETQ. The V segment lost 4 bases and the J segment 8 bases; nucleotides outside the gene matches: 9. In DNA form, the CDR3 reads TGCGCCAGCAGCCTGCAGGGGGGTAAAGACACCATATATTTT. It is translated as CASSLQGGKDTIYF.

In nucleotides, the CDR3 is TGTGCCAGCAGCCAACCGACAGGGGGGGAGACCCAGTACTTC. Protein: CASSQPTGGETQYF. The V gene is TRBV3-1 (or the pseudogene TRBV3-2), the J gene TRBJ2-5, with 9 bases identical to TRBD1. There are 14 residues in the CDR3. Trimming at V came to 2 bases and at J to 5 bases, leaving 3 bases not matched to a gene. Germline V CDR1 and CDR2: LGHDT, YNNKEL (reference sequence).

The CDR3 DNA is TGTGCCAGTAGGTCGGGGGGAAGTCCGGGCACAGATACGCAGTATTTT. Its translation: CASRSGGSPGTDTQYF. V and J are TRBV19 and TRBJ2-3, with 7 positions matching TRBD2. The CDR3 spans 16 residues. Looked up from germline, CDR1 is LNHDA and CDR2 is SQIVND (reference sequence). J gave up 1 base and V 6 bases, and 10 bases lay outside the gene matches.

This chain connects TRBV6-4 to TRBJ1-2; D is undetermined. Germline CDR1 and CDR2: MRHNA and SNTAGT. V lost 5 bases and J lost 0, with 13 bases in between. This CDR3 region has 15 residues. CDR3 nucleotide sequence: TGTGCCAGCAGTTACCACAAGACTACTAACTATGGCTACACCTTC. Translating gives CASSYHKTTNYGYTF.

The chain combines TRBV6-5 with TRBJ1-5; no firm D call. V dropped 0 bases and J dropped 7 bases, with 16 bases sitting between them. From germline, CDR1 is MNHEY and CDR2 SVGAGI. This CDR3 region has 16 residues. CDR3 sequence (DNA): TGTGCCAGCAGTTACTCCGGCAGCGCCTCGGGACAGCCCCAGCATTTT. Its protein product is CASSYSGSASGQPQHF.

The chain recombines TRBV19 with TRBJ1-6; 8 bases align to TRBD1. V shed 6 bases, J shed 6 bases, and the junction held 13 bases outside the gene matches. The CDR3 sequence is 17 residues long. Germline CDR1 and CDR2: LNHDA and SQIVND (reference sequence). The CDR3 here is CASSDREDRGANSPLHF. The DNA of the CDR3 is TGTGCCAGTAGCGATCGAGAAGACAGGGGAGCTAATTCACCCCTCCACTTT.

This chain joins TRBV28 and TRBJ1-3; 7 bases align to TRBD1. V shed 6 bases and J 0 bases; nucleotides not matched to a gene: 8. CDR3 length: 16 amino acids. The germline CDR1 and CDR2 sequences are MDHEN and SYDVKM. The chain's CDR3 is CASSKLGQLSGNTIYF. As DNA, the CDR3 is TGTGCCAGCAGCAAATTGGGACAGCTCTCTGGAAACACCATATATTTT. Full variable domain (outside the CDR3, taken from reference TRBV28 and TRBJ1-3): DVKVTQSSRYLVKRTGEKVFLECVQDMDHENMFWYRQDPGLGLRLIYFSYDVKMKEKGDIPEGYSVSREKKERFSLILESASTNQTSMYLCASSKLGQLSGNTIYFGEGSWLTVV.

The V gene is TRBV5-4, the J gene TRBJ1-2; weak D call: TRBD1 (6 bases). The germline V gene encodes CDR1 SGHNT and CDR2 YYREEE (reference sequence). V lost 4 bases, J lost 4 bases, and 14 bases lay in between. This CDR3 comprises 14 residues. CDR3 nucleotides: TGTGCCAGCAGCACGGGGGGCACGGGCTATGGCTACACCTTC. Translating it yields CASSTGGTGYGYTF.

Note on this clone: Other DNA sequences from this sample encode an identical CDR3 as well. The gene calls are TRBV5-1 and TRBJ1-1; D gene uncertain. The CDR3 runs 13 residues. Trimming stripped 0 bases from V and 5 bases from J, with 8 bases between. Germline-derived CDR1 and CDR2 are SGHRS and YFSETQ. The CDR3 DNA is TGCGCCAGCAGCTTGGTCAGGTCAACTGAAGCTTTCTTT. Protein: CASSLVRSTEAFF.

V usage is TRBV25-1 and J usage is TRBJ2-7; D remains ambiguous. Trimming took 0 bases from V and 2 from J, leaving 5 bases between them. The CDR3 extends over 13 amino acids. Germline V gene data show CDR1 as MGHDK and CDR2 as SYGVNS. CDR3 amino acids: CASSEYRAYEQYF. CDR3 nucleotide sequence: TGTGCCAGCAGTGAATACCGCGCCTACGAGCAGTACTTC.

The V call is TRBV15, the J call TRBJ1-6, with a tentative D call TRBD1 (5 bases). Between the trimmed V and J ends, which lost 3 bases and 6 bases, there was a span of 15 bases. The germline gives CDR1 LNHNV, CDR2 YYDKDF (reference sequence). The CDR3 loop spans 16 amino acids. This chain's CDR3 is CATSSGGNSPNSPLHF. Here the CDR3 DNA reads TGTGCCACCAGCAGCGGGGGAAACAGCCCTAATTCACCCCTCCACTTT. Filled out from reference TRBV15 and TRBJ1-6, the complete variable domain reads DAMVIQNPRYQVTQFGKPVTLSCSQTLNHNVMYWYQQKSSQAPKLLFHYYDKDFNNEADTPDNFQSRRPNTSFCFLDIRSPGLGDTAMYLCATSSGGNSPNSPLHFGNGTRLTVT.

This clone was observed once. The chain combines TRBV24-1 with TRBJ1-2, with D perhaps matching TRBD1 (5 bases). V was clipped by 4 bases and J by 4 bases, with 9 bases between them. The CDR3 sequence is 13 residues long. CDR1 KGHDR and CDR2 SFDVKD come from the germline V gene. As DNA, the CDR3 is TGTGCCACCAGTGAGGGGCAGTTCTATGGCTACACCTTC. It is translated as CATSEGQFYGYTF.

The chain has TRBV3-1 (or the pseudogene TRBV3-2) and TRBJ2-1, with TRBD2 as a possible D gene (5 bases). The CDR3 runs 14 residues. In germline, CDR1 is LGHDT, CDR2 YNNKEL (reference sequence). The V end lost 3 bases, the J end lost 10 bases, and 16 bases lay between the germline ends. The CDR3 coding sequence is TGTGCCAGCAGCCAGAGGGAATCACTCGGGGAGCAGTTCTTC. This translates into CASSQRESLGEQFF.

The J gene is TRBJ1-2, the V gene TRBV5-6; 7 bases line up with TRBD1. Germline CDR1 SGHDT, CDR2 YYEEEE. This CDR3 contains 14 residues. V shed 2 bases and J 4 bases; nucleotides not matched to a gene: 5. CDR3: CASSFTDRPYGYTF. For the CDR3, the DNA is TGTGCCAGCAGCTTCACGGACAGGCCCTATGGCTACACCTTC.